The clone carrying this T cell receptor beta chain has just a few counts. Its matching antigen is unknown. The sample is drawn from a study of PD-L1 blockade in urothelial cancer. Study overall: Patients began atezolizumab, 1,200 mg intravenously every 3 weeks, in about 2014. Blood drawn 3 weeks (second dose) and 6 weeks after treatment start was analyzed.

Trimming cost V 2 bases and J 8 bases; bases outside gene matches: 9. Germline loops: CDR1 SGHNT, CDR2 YYREEE (reference sequence). The length of the CDR3 is 14 residues. Each PCR reaction had synthetic TCR analog templates spiked into it. TCRdb's copy holds only in-frame clones and misses some; the assay was immunoSEQ multiplex PCR. Here the sample spans some 50,000 clones, roughly 88% being singletons. Time point here: peripheral blood 6 weeks after treatment start. Study-wide results and caveats: Having blood TCR clonality under the median before treatment predicted better survival.

The chain employs TRBV5-4 and TRBJ1-1, with 7 nucleotides matching TRBD1. The sample in question was PBMCs, obtained around atezolizumab (anti-PD-L1) treatment. The origin of this receptor is a man aged 50-59 years with urothelial cancer. CDR3 DNA sequence: TGTGCCAGCAGCTTCAGGGGGTTGGGCAGCGAAGCTTTCTTT. Protein: CASSFRGLGSEAFF.